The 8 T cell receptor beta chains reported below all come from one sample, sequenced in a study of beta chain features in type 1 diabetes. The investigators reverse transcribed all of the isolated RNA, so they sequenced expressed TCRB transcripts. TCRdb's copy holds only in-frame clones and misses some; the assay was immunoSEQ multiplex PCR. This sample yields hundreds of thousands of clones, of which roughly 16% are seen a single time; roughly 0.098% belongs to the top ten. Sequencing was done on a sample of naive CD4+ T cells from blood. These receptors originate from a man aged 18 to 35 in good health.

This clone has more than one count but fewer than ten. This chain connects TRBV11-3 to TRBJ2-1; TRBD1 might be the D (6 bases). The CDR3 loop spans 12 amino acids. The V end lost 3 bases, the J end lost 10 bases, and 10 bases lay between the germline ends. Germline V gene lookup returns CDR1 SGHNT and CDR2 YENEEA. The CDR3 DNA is TGTGCCAGCAGCTTTTTGACAGGCGAGCAGTTCTTC. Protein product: CASSFLTGEQFF.

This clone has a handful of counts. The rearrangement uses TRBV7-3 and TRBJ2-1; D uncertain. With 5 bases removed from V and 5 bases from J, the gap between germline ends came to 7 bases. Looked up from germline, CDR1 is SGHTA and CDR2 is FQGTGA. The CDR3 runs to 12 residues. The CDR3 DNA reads TGTGCCAGCAGCCACAGTGACAATGAGCAGTTCTTC. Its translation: CASSHSDNEQFF. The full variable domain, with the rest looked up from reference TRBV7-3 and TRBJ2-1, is GAGVSQTPSNKVTEKGKYVELRCDPISGHTALYWYRQSLGQGPEFLIYFQGTGAADDSGLPNDRFFAVRPEGSVSTLKIQRTERGDSAVYLCASSHSDNEQFFGPGTRLTVL.

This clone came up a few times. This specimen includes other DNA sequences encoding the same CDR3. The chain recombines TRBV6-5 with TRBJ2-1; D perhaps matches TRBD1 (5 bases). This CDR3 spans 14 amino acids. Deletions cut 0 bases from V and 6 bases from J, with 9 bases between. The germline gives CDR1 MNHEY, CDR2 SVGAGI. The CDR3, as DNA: TGTGCCAGCAGTTACTCAAGGGGTAGCAATGAGCAGTTCTTC. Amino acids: CASSYSRGSNEQFF.

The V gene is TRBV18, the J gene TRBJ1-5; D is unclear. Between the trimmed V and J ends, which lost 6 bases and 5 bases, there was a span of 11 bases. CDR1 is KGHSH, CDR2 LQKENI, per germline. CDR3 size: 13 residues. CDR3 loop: CASSSIGDQPQHF. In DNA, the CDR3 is TGTGCCAGCTCCAGTATCGGGGATCAGCCCCAGCATTTT.

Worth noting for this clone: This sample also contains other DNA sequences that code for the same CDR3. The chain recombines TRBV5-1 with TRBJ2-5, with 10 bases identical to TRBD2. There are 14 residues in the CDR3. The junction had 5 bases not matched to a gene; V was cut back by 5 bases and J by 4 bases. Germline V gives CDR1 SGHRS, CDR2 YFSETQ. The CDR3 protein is CASSLGLARETQYF. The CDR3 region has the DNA TGCGCCAGCAGTCTGGGACTAGCGAGAGAGACCCAGTACTTC.

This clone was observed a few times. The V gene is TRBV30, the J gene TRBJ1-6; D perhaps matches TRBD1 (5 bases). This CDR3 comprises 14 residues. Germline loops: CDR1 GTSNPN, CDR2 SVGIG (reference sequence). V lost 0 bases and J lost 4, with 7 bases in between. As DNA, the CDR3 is TGTGCCTGGAGTGTACACAGGTATAATTCACCCCTCCACTTT. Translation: CAWSVHRYNSPLHF.

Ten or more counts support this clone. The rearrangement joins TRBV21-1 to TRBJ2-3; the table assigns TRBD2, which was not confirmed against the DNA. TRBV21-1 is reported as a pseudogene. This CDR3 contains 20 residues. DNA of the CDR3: TGTGCCAGCAGCAGATACGTATCCGTGACTAGCGGCTTTAGCACAGATACGCAGTATTTT. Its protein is CASSRYVSVTSGFSTDTQYF.

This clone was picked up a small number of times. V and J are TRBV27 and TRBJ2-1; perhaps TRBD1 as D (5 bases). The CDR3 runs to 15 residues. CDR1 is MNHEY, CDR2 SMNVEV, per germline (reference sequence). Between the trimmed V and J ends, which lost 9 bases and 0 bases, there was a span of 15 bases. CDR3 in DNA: TGTGCCAGTGAAGTCAGGGTCAGCTCCTACAATGAGCAGTTCTTC. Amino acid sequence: CASEVRVSSYNEQFF.